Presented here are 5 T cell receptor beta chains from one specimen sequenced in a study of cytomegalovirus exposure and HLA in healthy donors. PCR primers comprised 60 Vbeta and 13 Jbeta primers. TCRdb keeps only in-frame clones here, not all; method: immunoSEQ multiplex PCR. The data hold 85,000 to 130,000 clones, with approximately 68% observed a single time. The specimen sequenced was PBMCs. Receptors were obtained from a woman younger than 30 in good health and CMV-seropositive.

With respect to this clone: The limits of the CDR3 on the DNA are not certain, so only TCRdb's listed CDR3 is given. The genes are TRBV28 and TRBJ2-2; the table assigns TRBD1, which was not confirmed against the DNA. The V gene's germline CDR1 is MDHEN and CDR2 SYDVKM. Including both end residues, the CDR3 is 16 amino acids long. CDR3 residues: CASSSSRGLNTGELFF.

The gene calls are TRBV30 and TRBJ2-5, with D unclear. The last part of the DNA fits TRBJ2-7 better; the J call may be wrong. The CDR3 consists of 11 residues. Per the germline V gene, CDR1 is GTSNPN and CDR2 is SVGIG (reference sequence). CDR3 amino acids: CAWSGSYEQYF. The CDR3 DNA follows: TGTGCCTGGAGTGGGTCCTACGAGCAGTACTTC.

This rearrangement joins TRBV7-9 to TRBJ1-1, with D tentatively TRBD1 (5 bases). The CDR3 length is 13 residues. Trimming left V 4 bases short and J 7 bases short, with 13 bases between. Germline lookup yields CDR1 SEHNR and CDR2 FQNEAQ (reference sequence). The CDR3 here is CASSSMGQGEAFF. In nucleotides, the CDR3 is TGTGCCAGCAGCTCGATGGGGCAGGGTGAAGCTTTCTTT.

The CDR3 is CASGLDRGYTGELFF. The CDR3 bases are TGTGCTAGTGGTTTAGACAGGGGTTATACCGGGGAGCTGTTTTTT. V usage is TRBV12-5 and J usage is TRBJ2-2; 8 nucleotides align to TRBD1. The trim removed 3 bases at V and 5 bases at J, leaving 5 bases unmatched. The CDR3 is 15 amino acids. Germline CDR1 is LGHNT and CDR2 is FRNRAP.

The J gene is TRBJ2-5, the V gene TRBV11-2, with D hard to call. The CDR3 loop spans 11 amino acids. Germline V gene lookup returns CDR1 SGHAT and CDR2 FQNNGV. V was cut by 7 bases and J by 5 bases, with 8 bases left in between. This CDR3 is CASTAQETQYF. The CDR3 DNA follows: TGTGCCAGCACCGCCCAGGAGACCCAGTACTTC.